The 23 T cell receptor beta chains below come from one sample, sequenced in a study of blood T cells in healthy people across ages. A sample-barcoded 5' primer and a J-beta primer mix were used in a second PCR of roughly 7 to 11 cycles. TCRdb re-analysed the 5' RACE reads in MiXCR, keeping a single row per CDR3 protein. This repertoire shows 750,000 to 1,000,000 distinct CDR3 sequences, just under 30% found once; its top ten account for roughly 10%. The sample was also linked to a second study, of T cells of mothers and their children.

The material sequenced was blood. These receptors originate from a woman in her 40s in good health.

The chain links TRBV7-2 to TRBJ2-7, with 10 bases aligning to TRBD2. V shed 0 bases and J 5 bases; nucleotides not matched to a gene: 7. CDR3 size: 16 residues. CDR1 is SGHTA and CDR2 is FQGNSA in the germline V gene. CDR3 loop: CASSLAVSGGVHEQYF. CDR3 DNA sequence: TGTGCCAGCAGCTTAGCAGTCAGCGGGGGGGTTCACGAGCAGTACTTC.

In regard to this clonotype: Possible read error: a much larger clone is one base away. The chain recombines TRBV20-1 with TRBJ2-1; D is possibly TRBD1 (6 bases). This CDR3 comprises 13 residues. The V end was cut by 3 bases, the J end by 10 bases, with 16 bases between. Germline values: CDR1 DFQATT, CDR2 SNEGSKA (reference sequence). The CDR3 nucleotides are TGCAGTGCTAGTCGGGACACAACCTACGAGCAGTTCTTC. As protein: CSASRDTTYEQFF.

In this sample, this clonotype turned up many times. The chain uses TRBV6-6 and TRBJ1-4; D perhaps matches TRBD1 (6 bases). V was clipped by 6 bases and J by 2 bases, with 10 bases between them. Germline CDR1 is MNHNY and CDR2 is SVGAGI (reference sequence). CDR3 length: 14 amino acids. CDR3 DNA sequence: TGTGCCAGCAGACCAGGGGTGACTAATGAAAAACTGTTTTTT. This gives the protein CASRPGVTNEKLFF.

The sample holds many counts of this clonotype. The rearrangement joins TRBV6-2 or TRBV6-3 to TRBJ1-6; tentative D call: TRBD1 (5 bases). Germline assignment: CDR1 MNHEY and CDR2 SVGEGT. Trimming cost V 6 bases and J 7 bases, with 16 bases left between them. The CDR3 has 15 amino acids. The chain's CDR3 is CASRPHRDGNSPLHF. CDR3 coding DNA: TGTGCCAGCAGACCCCACCGGGACGGCAATTCACCCCTCCACTTT.

The count of this clonotype is one. The rearrangement links TRBV19 to TRBJ2-1; weak D call: TRBD2 (6 bases). The CDR3 runs 12 residues. V dropped 6 bases and J dropped 9 bases, with 12 bases sitting between them. Germline V CDR1 and CDR2: LNHDA, SQIVND (reference sequence). CDR3 nucleotides: TGTGCCAGTAGCGTTGGGCGGGGTGAGCAGTTCTTC. This translates into CASSVGRGEQFF.

In its sample, this clonotype was seen a few times. The chain carries TRBV11-2 and TRBJ2-1; no definite D call. This CDR3 comprises 13 residues. V lost 6 bases, J lost 9 bases, and 15 bases lay in between. Germline lookup yields CDR1 SGHAT and CDR2 FQNNGV. CDR3 region: CASRLAGGAEQFF. Here the CDR3 DNA reads TGTGCCAGCAGACTCGCCGGTGGCGCTGAGCAGTTCTTC.

In its sample, this clonotype was seen many times. This sequence joins TRBV4-3 and TRBJ2-1; D is ambiguous. The germline V gene encodes CDR1 LGHNA and CDR2 YSLEER. CDR3 size: 16 residues. V was pared by 0 bases and J by 0 bases, with 9 bases between. CDR3: CASSQDVYGSYNEQFF. The DNA for the CDR3 is TGCGCCAGCAGCCAAGACGTGTATGGCTCCTACAATGAGCAGTTCTTC.

This clonotype has more than one count but fewer than ten. The chain combines TRBV27 with TRBJ2-2; 9 bases agree with TRBD1. CDR1 and CDR2 from the germline V gene are MNHEY and SMNVEV (reference sequence). The CDR3 has 16 amino acids. V was pared by 8 bases and J by 6 bases, with 13 bases of the junction left unmatched. For the CDR3, the DNA is TGTGCCAGCGGAGCCGACGGGACAGGGATCGCCGGGGAGCTGTTTTTT. It encodes CASGADGTGIAGELFF.

About this clonotype: A read error may be the cause here, since a much bigger clone is one base away. The V and J genes are TRBV7-8 and TRBJ2-7; 10 bases fit TRBD2. In germline, CDR1 is SGHVS, CDR2 FQNEAQ. The CDR3 consists of 17 residues. Written as DNA, the CDR3 is TGTGCCAGCAGCCCCAACCCGGCTAGCGGGGGCCTCTACGGGCAGTACTTC. Amino acid sequence: CASSPNPASGGLYGQYF.

The sample holds a few counts of this clonotype. This may stem from a read error, because a much larger clone lies one nucleotide away. The V gene is TRBV7-9, the J gene TRBJ2-1, with D uncertain. V lost 6 bases and J lost 4, with 4 bases in between. Germline V gene lookup returns CDR1 SEHNR and CDR2 FQNEAQ (reference sequence). The CDR3 consists of 11 residues. The DNA of the CDR3 is TGTGCCAGCAGACCTTACAATGAGCAGTTCTTC. It is translated as CASRPYNEQFF.

Details on this clonotype: A much larger clone is a single base away; this may be a read error. V usage is TRBV6-2 or TRBV6-3 and J usage is TRBJ2-7; D gene unclear. The CDR3 loop spans 14 amino acids. V lost 6 bases and J lost 2, with 14 bases in between. The germline gives CDR1 MNHEY, CDR2 SVGEGT. CDR3 residues: CASSILVLPYEQYF. In DNA, the CDR3 is TGTGCCAGCAGCATACTGGTCCTTCCCTACGAGCAGTACTTC.

This clonotype was observed a handful of times. This chain uses TRBV4-1 with TRBJ2-3; 8 nucleotides agree with TRBD1. The CDR3 sequence is 17 residues long. Germline lookup yields CDR1 MGHRA and CDR2 YSYEKL. The V gene end was trimmed by 1 base and the J gene end by 7 bases; junction bases not matched to a gene: 13. CDR3 in amino acids: CASSQGFGQGLLNTQYF. The CDR3 bases are TGCGCCAGCAGCCAAGGGTTTGGACAGGGTCTCTTGAATACGCAGTATTTT.

CDR3 sequence reads: CASRGLWAELGQPQHF. The CDR3 nucleotides read TGTGCCAGCAGGGGGTTGTGGGCCGAGTTGGGACAGCCCCAGCATTTT. The chain is built from TRBV2 and TRBJ1-5; D is unclear. The CDR3 is 16 amino acids. Looked up from germline, CDR1 is SNHLY and CDR2 is FYNNEI. V lost 6 bases, J lost 7 bases, and 22 bases lay in between.

At least ten counts were recorded for this clonotype. This chain joins TRBV10-2 and TRBJ1-2; 8 bases fit TRBD1. V shed 10 bases and J 1 base; nucleotides not matched to a gene: 11. CDR3 length: 15 residues. Germline V gene data show CDR1 as WSHSY and CDR2 as SAAADI. The CDR3 sequence: CAIPGQDILNYGYTF. DNA of the CDR3: TGCGCCATTCCGGGACAGGATATCCTTAACTATGGCTACACCTTC.

V usage is TRBV28 and J usage is TRBJ2-7, with TRBD1 matching over 11 bases. The end of the DNA aligns better with TRBJ2-5, so the J call may be wrong. This CDR3 contains 15 residues. CDR1 and CDR2 from the germline V gene are MDHEN and SYDVKM. CDR3: CASNPLGQGGETQYF. CDR3 sequence (DNA): TGTGCCAGCAACCCCTTGGGACAGGGGGGAGAGACCCAGTACTTC.

The table lists this clonotype with a few counts. V gene TRBV20-1 combines with J gene TRBJ1-2; D is possibly TRBD1 (6 bases). The germline CDR1 and CDR2 sequences are DFQATT and SNEGSKA (reference sequence). The CDR3 has 13 amino acids. The ends were cut back, 6 bases at V and 0 bases at J, with 11 bases in the middle. The CDR3 is CSAPGHPNYGYTF. The DNA for the CDR3 is TGCAGTGCCCCGGGACACCCTAACTATGGCTACACCTTC.

This clonotype was observed many times. The chain combines TRBV4-3 with TRBJ2-3, with a tentative D call TRBD1 (5 bases). Per germline, CDR1 LGHNA and CDR2 YSLEER. The V and J ends lost 3 bases and 3 bases respectively, with 7 bases between them. The CDR3 length is 13 residues. CDR3 coding DNA: TGCGCCAGCAGCCAGACAGATACAGATACGCAGTATTTT. This sequence encodes CASSQTDTDTQYF.

This clonotype was seen ten or more times. V is TRBV29-1 and J is TRBJ2-1, with 12 bases identical to TRBD2. After removal of 4 bases from V and 4 bases from J, the junction contained 8 bases not matched to a gene. Per the germline V gene, CDR1 is SQVTM and CDR2 is ANQGSEA. The CDR3 is made up of 16 amino acids. CDR3 protein: CSVAYSGLAGYNEQFF. CDR3 coding DNA: TGCAGCGTTGCATATTCGGGACTAGCGGGTTACAATGAGCAGTTCTTC.

The chain carries TRBV5-1 and TRBJ2-7; tentative D call: TRBD1 (5 bases). Germline-derived CDR1 and CDR2 are SGHRS and YFSETQ. The CDR3 loop spans 14 amino acids. Trimming removed 4 bases at V and 3 bases at J, with 14 bases between. For the CDR3, the DNA is TGCGCCAGCAGCCTGACAGTAACAGTCTACGAGCAGTACTTC. Its protein product is CASSLTVTVYEQYF.

In its sample, this clonotype was seen many times. V gene TRBV4-1 combines with J gene TRBJ2-7, with TRBD2 identical over 8 bases. Per germline, CDR1 MGHRA and CDR2 YSYEKL. The CDR3 is 15 amino acids. V gave up 0 bases and J gave up 7 bases; unmatched junction bases: 8. The CDR3 spells CASSQDPAGAREQYF. The CDR3 DNA sequence: TGCGCCAGCAGCCAAGACCCAGCGGGGGCCCGGGAGCAGTACTTC.

This clonotype was picked up one time. The junction departs from germline at one end; a sequencing error may be responsible. The rearrangement joins TRBV28 to TRBJ1-5; 10 bases map to TRBD1. The CDR3 contains 14 residues. The germline gives CDR1 MDHEN, CDR2 SYDVKM. In DNA, the CDR3 is TGTGCCGGCAGGACAGGGGGAAGCAATCAGCCCCAGCATTTT. As protein: CAGRTGGSNQPQHF.

CDR3 sequence reads: CASSHFELGGADTQYF. CDR3 sequence (DNA): TGCGCCAGCAGCCATTTTGAACTAGGAGGCGCAGATACGCAGTATTTT. The chain joins TRBV4-3 to TRBJ2-3; D may be TRBD2 (5 bases). The V gene lost 3 bases and the J gene lost 4 bases, with 17 bases spanning the gap. This CDR3 has 16 amino acids. Germline V gives CDR1 LGHNA, CDR2 YSLEER.

For this clonotype: This may stem from a read error, because a much larger clone lies one nucleotide away. The rearrangement links TRBV7-9 to TRBJ2-1; a possible D gene is TRBD1 (6 bases). The J call may be in error: the DNA end matches TRBJ2-7 better. Germline CDR1 reads SEHNR; CDR2 reads FQNEAQ (reference sequence). This CDR3 has 14 residues. The CDR3 spells CASDRSSSYNEQYF. The DNA for the CDR3 is TGTGCCAGCGACAGGTCGAGCTCCTACAATGAGCAGTACTTC.